This T cell receptor beta chain was documented in a study of T cell responses to AZD1222 COVID-19 vaccine. Here immunoSEQ multiplex PCR was the method, and the copy in TCRdb shows in-frame clones only, minus some. The data hold 95,000 to 110,000 clones, with around nine tenths observed a single time. Notes on the study in general: CD4 TCRs linked to vaccination spanned spike, dominating at 160-218 and 743-854. Repertoires in all cases were sampled only once the peak T cell response had passed.

The CDR3 sequence is 18 residues long. Germline trimming cut 1 base from V and 4 bases from J; bases unmatched to any gene: 12. Germline values: CDR1 SGHVS, CDR2 FQNEAQ. Details on this clone: Its antigen remains unknown.

The V and J genes are TRBV7-8 and TRBJ1-5, with 8 bases matching TRBD1. The sequenced sample was peripheral blood, obtained 28 days after the second AZD1222 dose. The receptor was isolated from an adult who received the AZD1222 COVID-19 vaccine. CDR3 sequence: CASSLESSGTGWNQPQHF. Here the CDR3 DNA reads TGTGCCAGCAGCTTAGAATCCTCTGGGACAGGATGGAATCAGCCCCAGCATTTT.